This is a list of T cell receptor beta chains from one sample in a study of spatial heterogeneity in lung cancer. TCRdb processed the 5' RACE reads anew with MiXCR; each CDR3 protein has one entry. The table lists approximately 100,000 distinct CDR3 sequences, 15% to 20% of them singletons. This material consisted of PBMCs, taken at follow-up. These receptors were taken from a male donor with early-stage non-small cell lung cancer. Both conserved end residues are part of each CDR3. A D gene is named only where the DNA matches it firmly. Size is omitted from some rows. Given values are once, few, many or a class for expanded clones.

CDR3 protein: CASSLVGGGISTDTQYF
CDR3 DNA: TGTGCCAGCAGCTTAGTAGGTGGGGGGATAAGCACAGATACGCAGTATTTT
clone size: NA
J gene: TRBJ2-3
V gene: TRBV7-8
D gene: NA

CDR3 protein: CASEAGISGNQPQHF
CDR3 DNA: TGTGCTAGTGAGGCGGGGATATCGGGCAATCAGCCCCAGCATTTT
clone size: few
J gene: TRBJ1-5
V gene: TRBV12-5
D gene: NA

CDR3 protein: CATSKTGGYTF
CDR3 DNA: TGTGCCACCAGTAAGACAGGCGGCTACACCTTC
clone size: NA
J gene: TRBJ1-2
V gene: TRBV15
D gene: NA

CDR3 protein: CASSYSTGTGGEQYF
CDR3 DNA: TGTGCCAGCAGTTACTCGACCGGGACAGGGGGCGAGCAGTACTTC
clone size: NA
J gene: TRBJ2-7
V gene: TRBV6-6
D gene: TRBD1

CDR3 protein: CASSLSGDFTEAFF
CDR3 DNA: TGCGCCAGCAGCTTATCGGGGGACTTCACTGAAGCTTTCTTT
clone size: NA
J gene: TRBJ1-1
V gene: TRBV5-1
D gene: NA

CDR3 protein: CSASVYGQETQYF
CDR3 DNA: TGCAGTGCTAGCGTTTACGGACAAGAGACCCAGTACTTC
clone size: NA
J gene: TRBJ2-5
V gene: TRBV20-1
D gene: NA

CDR3 protein: CASSQGAGGPNSPLHF
CDR3 DNA: TGTGCCAGCAGCCAAGGCGCAGGGGGCCCGAATTCACCCCTCCACTTT
clone size: few
J gene: TRBJ1-6
V gene: TRBV3-1
D gene: TRBD1

CDR3 protein: CASSKAETQYF
CDR3 DNA: TGTGCCAGCAGTAAGGCAGAGACCCAGTACTTC
clone size: many
J gene: TRBJ2-5
V gene: TRBV12-3/TRBV12-4
D gene: NA

CDR3 protein: CASSLALQRGGNEQFF
CDR3 DNA: TGTGCCAGCAGCTTAGCGCTCCAGCGGGGGGGCAATGAGCAGTTCTTC
clone size: many
J gene: TRBJ2-1
V gene: TRBV7-8
D gene: TRBD2

CDR3 protein: CASRPDGGRRDTQYF
CDR3 DNA: TGTGCCAGCAGGCCCGACGGGGGCCGGAGAGATACGCAGTATTTT
clone size: few
J gene: TRBJ2-3
V gene: TRBV6-6
D gene: NA

CDR3 protein: CASSHLENTGELFF
CDR3 DNA: TGTGCCAGCAGCCATTTAGAGAACACCGGGGAGCTGTTTTTT
clone size: NA
J gene: TRBJ2-2
V gene: TRBV3-1
D gene: NA

CDR3 protein: CASSLLRGPGANVLTF
CDR3 DNA: TGTGCCAGCAGTCTACTCAGGGGCCCTGGGGCCAACGTCCTGACTTTC
clone size: NA
J gene: TRBJ2-6
V gene: TRBV6-2/TRBV6-3
D gene: NA

CDR3 protein: CASSLFQQFNTEAFF
CDR3 DNA: TGTGCCAGCAGCTTGTTTCAACAGTTTAACACTGAAGCTTTCTTT
clone size: few
J gene: TRBJ1-1
V gene: TRBV5-6
D gene: NA

CDR3 protein: CATSDSGTSGSRDQYF
CDR3 DNA: TGTGCCACCAGTGATTCCGGGACTAGCGGGAGCAGGGATCAGTACTTC
clone size: NA
J gene: TRBJ2-7
V gene: TRBV24-1
D gene: TRBD2

CDR3 protein: CASSPAGTGNTEAFF
CDR3 DNA: TGTGCCAGCAGCCCTGCCGGGACAGGGAACACTGAAGCTTTCTTT
clone size: NA
J gene: TRBJ1-1
V gene: TRBV5-4
D gene: TRBD1

CDR3 protein: CASSNSRQSNQPQHF
CDR3 DNA: TGCGCCAGCAGCAACTCTCGGCAGAGTAATCAGCCCCAGCATTTT
clone size: few
J gene: TRBJ1-5
V gene: TRBV4-1
D gene: NA

CDR3 protein: CSARGGTGGSDTQYF
CDR3 DNA: TGCAGTGCTAGAGGCGGGACAGGGGGCTCAGATACGCAGTATTTT
clone size: NA
J gene: TRBJ2-3
V gene: TRBV20-1
D gene: TRBD1

CDR3 protein: CASSLRGQNEKLFF
CDR3 DNA: TGTGCCAGCAGCCTAAGGGGCCAGAATGAAAAACTGTTTTTT
clone size: many
J gene: TRBJ1-4
V gene: TRBV9
D gene: NA

CDR3 protein: CASSQVGGVGELFF
CDR3 DNA: TGCGCCAGCAGCCAAGTCGGGGGCGTCGGGGAGCTGTTTTTT
clone size: many
J gene: TRBJ2-2
V gene: TRBV4-1
D gene: NA

CDR3 protein: CSAGYGYTF
CDR3 DNA: TGCAGTGCTGGGTATGGCTACACCTTC
clone size: NA
J gene: TRBJ1-2
V gene: TRBV20-1
D gene: NA

CDR3 protein: CASSSALGQSNEKLFF
CDR3 DNA: TGTGCCAGCAGCTCCGCCTTGGGACAGAGTAATGAAAAACTGTTTTTT
clone size: few
J gene: TRBJ1-4
V gene: TRBV9
D gene: TRBD1

CDR3 protein: CASSYTNNEQFF
CDR3 DNA: TGTGCCAGCAGTTACACCAACAATGAGCAGTTCTTC
clone size: NA
J gene: TRBJ2-1
V gene: TRBV12-3/TRBV12-4
D gene: NA

CDR3 protein: CASSFAGVEADTQYF
CDR3 DNA: TGTGCCAGCAGTTTTGCGGGGGTCGAAGCAGATACGCAGTATTTT
clone size: NA
J gene: TRBJ2-3
V gene: TRBV27
D gene: TRBD2

CDR3 protein: CSAPDRTTYEQYF
CDR3 DNA: TGCAGTGCGCCGGACAGGACAACCTACGAGCAGTACTTC
clone size: NA
J gene: TRBJ2-7
V gene: TRBV20-1
D gene: TRBD1

CDR3 protein: CAWRAPPTAIAYTF
CDR3 DNA: TGTGCCTGGAGGGCGCCCCCAACAGCCATTGCCTACACCTTC
clone size: NA
J gene: TRBJ1-2
V gene: TRBV30
D gene: NA

CDR3 protein: CASSESAGKFQNTGELFF
CDR3 DNA: TGCGCCAGCAGTGAGTCGGCAGGGAAATTTCAGAACACCGGGGAGCTGTTTTTT
clone size: NA
J gene: TRBJ2-2
V gene: TRBV10-1
D gene: NA

CDR3 protein: CSVDGSSYNEQFF
CDR3 DNA: TGCAGCGTCGACGGGAGCTCCTACAATGAGCAGTTCTTC
clone size: many
J gene: TRBJ2-1
V gene: TRBV29-1
D gene: NA

CDR3 protein: CASSKLAVSSGANVLTF
CDR3 DNA: TGTGCCAGCAGCAAACTAGCGGTGAGCTCTGGGGCCAACGTCCTGACTTTC
clone size: NA
J gene: TRBJ2-6
V gene: TRBV7-2
D gene: TRBD2

CDR3 protein: CASRTNRGDYGYTF
CDR3 DNA: TGTGCCAGCAGGACTAACAGGGGTGACTATGGCTACACCTTC
clone size: once
J gene: TRBJ1-2
V gene: TRBV6-5
D gene: TRBD1

CDR3 protein: CASSLAGQGEGYTF
CDR3 DNA: TGCGCCAGCAGCTTGGCCGGGCAGGGTGAAGGCTACACCTTC
clone size: NA
J gene: TRBJ1-2
V gene: TRBV5-1
D gene: NA

CDR3 protein: CASGGDDTHEAFF
CDR3 DNA: TGCGCCAGCGGGGGGGACGACACTCATGAAGCTTTCTTT
clone size: many
J gene: TRBJ1-1
V gene: TRBV10-2
D gene: NA

CDR3 protein: CATGTDTQYF
CDR3 DNA: TGTGCCACCGGCACAGATACGCAGTATTTT
clone size: few
J gene: TRBJ2-3
V gene: TRBV19
D gene: NA

CDR3 protein: CASKGEGLLDNSPLHF
CDR3 DNA: TGTGCCAGTAAAGGGGAGGGACTCCTGGATAATTCACCCCTCCACTTT
clone size: many
J gene: TRBJ1-6
V gene: TRBV19
D gene: NA

CDR3 protein: CASQKRAGTGDYGYTF
CDR3 DNA: TGTGCCAGTCAGAAAAGAGCCGGGACAGGGGATTATGGCTACACCTTC
clone size: NA
J gene: TRBJ1-2
V gene: TRBV19
D gene: TRBD1

CDR3 protein: CSATEGGATEAFF
CDR3 DNA: TGCAGTGCGACGGAGGGGGGGGCCACTGAAGCTTTCTTT
clone size: many
J gene: TRBJ1-1
V gene: TRBV20-1
D gene: NA

CDR3 protein: CASSQDGGGSTDTQYF
CDR3 DNA: TGTGCCAGCAGCCAAGATGGGGGGGGCTCCACAGATACGCAGTATTTT
clone size: NA
J gene: TRBJ2-3
V gene: TRBV4-2
D gene: NA

CDR3 protein: CASRTDYNSPLHF
CDR3 DNA: TGTGCCAGTCGGACGGACTATAATTCACCCCTCCACTTT
clone size: NA
J gene: TRBJ1-6
V gene: TRBV25-1
D gene: NA

CDR3 protein: CASSIALSPNEQFF
CDR3 DNA: TGTGCCAGTAGTATAGCCCTTTCTCCCAATGAGCAGTTCTTC
clone size: NA
J gene: TRBJ2-1
V gene: TRBV19
D gene: NA

CDR3 protein: CASSQARTNQPQHF
CDR3 DNA: TGCGCCAGCAGCCAAGCCAGAACAAATCAGCCCCAGCATTTT
clone size: many
J gene: TRBJ1-5
V gene: TRBV4-1
D gene: NA

CDR3 protein: CASSGQGSTGELFF
CDR3 DNA: TGTGCCAGCAGCGGACAGGGGTCCACCGGGGAGCTGTTTTTT
clone size: NA
J gene: TRBJ2-2
V gene: TRBV7-9
D gene: TRBD1

CDR3 protein: CASRIQVHQPQHF
CDR3 DNA: TGTGCCAGCAGGATACAGGTCCATCAGCCCCAGCATTTT
clone size: NA
J gene: TRBJ1-5
V gene: TRBV28
D gene: NA

CDR3 protein: CASMNGLGGDTQYF
CDR3 DNA: TGTGCCAGTATGAATGGACTAGGGGGAGATACGCAGTATTTT
clone size: many
J gene: TRBJ2-3
V gene: TRBV19
D gene: NA

CDR3 protein: CSARDLGSANHLSNEQFF
CDR3 DNA: TGCAGTGCTAGAGATCTAGGCAGCGCAAATCACCTCTCCAATGAGCAGTTCTTC
clone size: few
J gene: TRBJ2-1
V gene: TRBV20-1
D gene: NA

CDR3 protein: CASSHVSGGSETQYF
CDR3 DNA: TGTGCCAGTAGTCATGTCAGCGGGGGAAGCGAGACCCAGTACTTC
clone size: few
J gene: TRBJ2-5
V gene: TRBV19
D gene: TRBD2

CDR3 protein: CASSQVGDRGRLVAEAFF
CDR3 DNA: TGCGCCAGCAGCCAAGTCGGGGACAGGGGGCGGCTGGTAGCTGAAGCTTTCTTT
clone size: NA
J gene: TRBJ1-1
V gene: TRBV4-1
D gene: TRBD1

CDR3 protein: CASGDLAGSYEQYF
CDR3 DNA: TGTGCCAGCGGGGACCTAGCGGGGTCCTACGAGCAGTACTTC
clone size: few
J gene: TRBJ2-7
V gene: TRBV4-2
D gene: TRBD2

CDR3 protein: CASNGGAADTQYF
CDR3 DNA: TGCGCCAGCAACGGGGGGGCCGCAGATACGCAGTATTTT
clone size: few
J gene: TRBJ2-3
V gene: TRBV5-1
D gene: TRBD2

CDR3 protein: CASSLQLGGVEAFF
CDR3 DNA: TGTGCCAGCAGCCTACAGCTGGGGGGGGTTGAAGCTTTCTTT
clone size: NA
J gene: TRBJ1-1
V gene: TRBV14
D gene: NA

CDR3 protein: CASSLQDGMNTEAFF
CDR3 DNA: TGCGCCAGCAGCCTCCAGGACGGTATGAACACTGAAGCTTTCTTT
clone size: NA
J gene: TRBJ1-1
V gene: TRBV4-1
D gene: NA

CDR3 protein: CAWRYRGETQYF
CDR3 DNA: TGTGCCTGGAGGTACAGGGGTGAGACCCAGTACTTC
clone size: NA
J gene: TRBJ2-5
V gene: TRBV30
D gene: TRBD1

CDR3 protein: CASSASGTRKANEQFF
CDR3 DNA: TGTGCCAGTAGTGCTTCCGGGACGAGGAAGGCCAATGAGCAGTTCTTC
clone size: NA
J gene: TRBJ2-1
V gene: TRBV19
D gene: NA

CDR3 protein: CASRTGQGNSPLHF
CDR3 DNA: TGTGCCAGCAGGACTGGACAGGGGAATTCACCCCTCCACTTT
clone size: NA
J gene: TRBJ1-6
V gene: TRBV6-6
D gene: TRBD1

CDR3 protein: CASSYGSRKETQYF
CDR3 DNA: TGTGCCAGCAGTTACGGGAGCAGAAAAGAGACCCAGTACTTC
clone size: few
J gene: TRBJ2-5
V gene: TRBV6-2/TRBV6-3
D gene: NA

CDR3 protein: CASSPPTRTGELFF
CDR3 DNA: TGTGCCAGCTCACCGCCGACTCGTACCGGGGAGCTGTTTTTT
clone size: many
J gene: TRBJ2-2
V gene: TRBV18
D gene: NA

CDR3 protein: CASSSDGYNSPLHF
CDR3 DNA: TGTGCCAGCAGCTCCGACGGTTATAATTCACCCCTCCACTTT
clone size: NA
J gene: TRBJ1-6
V gene: TRBV7-9
D gene: NA

CDR3 protein: CASSSPTPTVGQYF
CDR3 DNA: TGTGCCAGCAGCTCCCCCACCCCGACAGTAGGCCAGTACTTC
clone size: few
J gene: TRBJ2-5
V gene: TRBV7-2
D gene: NA

CDR3 protein: CASSPNTNYGYTF
CDR3 DNA: TGTGCCAGCAGCCCGAACACTAACTATGGCTACACCTTC
clone size: NA
J gene: TRBJ1-2
V gene: TRBV7-2
D gene: NA

CDR3 protein: CASSLSPRATNEKLFF
CDR3 DNA: TGTGCCAGCAGCTTATCCCCACGAGCAACTAATGAAAAACTGTTTTTT
clone size: few
J gene: TRBJ1-4
V gene: TRBV7-2
D gene: NA

CDR3 protein: CSAVTGSNQPQHF
CDR3 DNA: TGCAGTGCTGTGACAGGAAGCAATCAGCCCCAGCATTTT
clone size: NA
J gene: TRBJ1-5
V gene: TRBV20-1
D gene: NA